This TCR beta chain stems from a study of CD8 T cells in ankylosing spondylitis (TCRdb year 2017). As for the study more broadly: The study set out to find disease-linked TCR variants by profiling T cell receptor beta repertoires in ankylosing spondylitis patients and healthy donors. In total, the full study cohort was made up of over a hundred healthy donors and some 26 ankylosing spondylitis patients. Samples of peripheral blood were taken, and for ankylosing spondylitis patients, synovial fluid was collected as well.

General conclusions and limits of the study: According to the report, matched synovial fluid samples from ankylosing spondylitis patients were significantly enriched for the disease-linked clones. A TCR beta motif of roughly 8 highly homologous amino acid variants appeared characteristic of blood from ankylosing spondylitis patients. A CD8+ phenotype was shown by the disease-linked clones, which were found at relatively low frequencies in peripheral blood. Some TCR beta motif variants had previously been reported in synovial fluid and blood of reactive arthritis patients, which suggested common disease-initiation mechanisms.

Instrument on record: Illumina HiSeq 2500. Quantitative 5'-RACE with molecular barcodes was used to prepare TCR beta libraries. The authors processed their data as follows. Disease-linked TCR variants were identified with a new computational method built on a probabilistic model of VDJ rearrangement. TCRdb redid the processing of the public reads, applying fastp at Q25 and MiXCR, and retained in-frame beta chains. One record per CDR3 amino acid sequence lists the most common genes and DNA. The V and J calls were not made by the authors but by TCRdb's processing. Recorded for this sample are about 220,000 distinct CDR3 sequences; about 16% of them occurred a single time. The ten largest clonotypes hold approximately 40% of the sample. There are 17 amino acids in the CDR3, from cysteine to phenylalanine inclusive. The retained sequence is limited to the CDR3, 51 bases, with the frame set at the first base. V ends up 1 base short and J 1 base short, with an unmatched junction base count of 9. The CDR1 and CDR2 encoded by the germline V gene are MGHRA and YSYEKL.

As for this clonotype: Its target antigen remains unknown. No base quality values were provided; no much bigger clone lies one nucleotide off.

The chain was built from TRBV4-1 and TRBJ2-7; 8 bases in between match TRBD1. The sequencing sample was made of blood, either unsorted or a sorted T cell fraction (not recorded which). This sequence originates from a male donor with ankylosing spondylitis. This receptor carries the CDR3 CASSQGQTGDVSYEQYF. Read as DNA, the sequence is TGCGCCAGCAGCCAAGGGCAGACAGGGGACGTATCCTACGAGCAGTACTTC.